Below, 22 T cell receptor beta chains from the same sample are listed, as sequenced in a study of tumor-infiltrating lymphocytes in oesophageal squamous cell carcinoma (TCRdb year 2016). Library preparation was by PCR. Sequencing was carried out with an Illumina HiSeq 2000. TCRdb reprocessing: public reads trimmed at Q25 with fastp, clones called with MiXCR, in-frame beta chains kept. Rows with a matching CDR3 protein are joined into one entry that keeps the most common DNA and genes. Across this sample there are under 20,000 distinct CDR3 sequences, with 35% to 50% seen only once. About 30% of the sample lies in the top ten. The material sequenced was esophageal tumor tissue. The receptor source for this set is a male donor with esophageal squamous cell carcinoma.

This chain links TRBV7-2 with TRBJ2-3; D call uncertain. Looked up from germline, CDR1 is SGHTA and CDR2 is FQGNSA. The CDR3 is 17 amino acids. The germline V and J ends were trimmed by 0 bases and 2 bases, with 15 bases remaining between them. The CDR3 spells CASSLASGSTITDTQYF. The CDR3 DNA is TGTGCCAGCAGCTTAGCGTCCGGCTCCACAATCACAGATACGCAGTATTTT.

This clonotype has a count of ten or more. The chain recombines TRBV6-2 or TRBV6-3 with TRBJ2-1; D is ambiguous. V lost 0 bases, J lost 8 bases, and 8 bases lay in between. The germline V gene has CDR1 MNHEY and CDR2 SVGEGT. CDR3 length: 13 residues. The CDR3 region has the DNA TGTGCCAGCAGTTACTCGCCCAATTATGAGCAGTTCTTC. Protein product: CASSYSPNYEQFF.

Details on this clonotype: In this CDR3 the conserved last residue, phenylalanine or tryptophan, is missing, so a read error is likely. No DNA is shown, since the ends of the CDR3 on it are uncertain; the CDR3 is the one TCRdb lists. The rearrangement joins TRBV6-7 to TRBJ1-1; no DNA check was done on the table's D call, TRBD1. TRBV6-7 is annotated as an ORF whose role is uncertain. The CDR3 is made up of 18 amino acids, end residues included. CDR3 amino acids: CASSLQGAPSGGSSSSGQ.

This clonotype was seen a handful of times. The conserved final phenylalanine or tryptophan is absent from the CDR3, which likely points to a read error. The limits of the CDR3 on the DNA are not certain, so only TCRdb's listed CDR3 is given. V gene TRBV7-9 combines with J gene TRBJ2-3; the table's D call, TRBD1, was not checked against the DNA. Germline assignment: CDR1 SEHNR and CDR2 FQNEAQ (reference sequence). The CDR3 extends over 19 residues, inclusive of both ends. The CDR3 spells CASAGARTEKPGSEQYFGP.

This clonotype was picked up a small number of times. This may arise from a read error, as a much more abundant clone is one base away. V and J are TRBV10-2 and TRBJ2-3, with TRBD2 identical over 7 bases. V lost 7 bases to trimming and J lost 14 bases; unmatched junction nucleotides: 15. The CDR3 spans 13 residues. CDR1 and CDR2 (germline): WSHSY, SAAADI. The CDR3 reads CASKLAATGELYF. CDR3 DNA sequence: TGCGCCAGCAAGCTAGCGGCCACCGGGGAGCTGTATTTT.

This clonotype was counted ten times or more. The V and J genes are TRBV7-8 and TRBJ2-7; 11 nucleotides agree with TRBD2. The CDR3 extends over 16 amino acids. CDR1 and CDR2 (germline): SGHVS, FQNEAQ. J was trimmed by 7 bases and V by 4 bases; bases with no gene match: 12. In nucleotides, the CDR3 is TGTGCCAGCAGCTCCTCGACTAGCGGGAATGGGAGGGAGCAGTACTTC. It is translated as CASSSSTSGNGREQYF.

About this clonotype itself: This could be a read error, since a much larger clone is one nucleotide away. CDR3 DNA: TGTGCCAGCAGGCCGACACAAACCTACGAGCAGTTCTTC. Its protein product is CASRPTQTYEQFF. The rearrangement joins TRBV28 to TRBJ2-3, with D unresolved. The J call may be incorrect, as the DNA end agrees better with TRBJ2-1. The CDR3 is made up of 13 amino acids. In germline, CDR1 is MDHEN, CDR2 SYDVKM.

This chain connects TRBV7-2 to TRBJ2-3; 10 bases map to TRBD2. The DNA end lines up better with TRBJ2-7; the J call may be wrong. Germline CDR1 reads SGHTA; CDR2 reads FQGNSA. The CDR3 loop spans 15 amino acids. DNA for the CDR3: TGTGCCAGCAGCCAGCAAGCGGGAGGGTCCTACGAGCAGTACTTC. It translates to CASSQQAGGSYEQYF.

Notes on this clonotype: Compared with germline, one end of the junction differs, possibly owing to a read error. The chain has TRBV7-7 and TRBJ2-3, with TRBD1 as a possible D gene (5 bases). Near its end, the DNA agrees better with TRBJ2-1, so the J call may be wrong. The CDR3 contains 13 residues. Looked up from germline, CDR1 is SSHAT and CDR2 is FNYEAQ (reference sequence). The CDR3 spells CASSLVGQGEQFF. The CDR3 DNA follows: TGTGCTAGCAGCTTAGTAGGACAAGGGGAGCAGTTCTTC.

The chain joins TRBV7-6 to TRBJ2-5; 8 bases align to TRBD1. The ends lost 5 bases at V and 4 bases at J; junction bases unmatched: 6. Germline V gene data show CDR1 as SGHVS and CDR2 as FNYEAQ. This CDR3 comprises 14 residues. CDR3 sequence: CASSRQGTGETQYF. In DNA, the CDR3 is TGTGCCAGCAGCCGACAGGGGACCGGAGAGACCCAGTACTTC. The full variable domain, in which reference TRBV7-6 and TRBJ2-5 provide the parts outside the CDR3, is GAGVSQSPRYKVTKRGQDVALRCDPISGHVSLYWYRQALGQGPEFLTYFNYEAQQDKSGLPNDRFSAERPEGSISTLTIQRTEQRDSAMYRCASSRQGTGETQYFGPGTRLLVL.

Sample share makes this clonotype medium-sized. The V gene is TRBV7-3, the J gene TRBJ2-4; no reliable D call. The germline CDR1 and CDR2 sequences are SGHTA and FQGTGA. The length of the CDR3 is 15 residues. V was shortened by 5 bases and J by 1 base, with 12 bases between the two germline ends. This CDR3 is CASSKNGKAKNIQYF. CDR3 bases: TGTGCCAGCAGCAAAAACGGCAAGGCCAAAAACATTCAGTACTTC.

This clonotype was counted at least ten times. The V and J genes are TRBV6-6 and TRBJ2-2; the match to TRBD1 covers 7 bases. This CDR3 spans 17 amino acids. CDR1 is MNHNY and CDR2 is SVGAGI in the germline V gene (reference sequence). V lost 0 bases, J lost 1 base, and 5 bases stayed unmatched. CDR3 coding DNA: TGTGCCAGCAGTTACTCCCGACAGGGCTGGAACACCGGGGAGCTGTTTTTT. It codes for CASSYSRQGWNTGELFF.

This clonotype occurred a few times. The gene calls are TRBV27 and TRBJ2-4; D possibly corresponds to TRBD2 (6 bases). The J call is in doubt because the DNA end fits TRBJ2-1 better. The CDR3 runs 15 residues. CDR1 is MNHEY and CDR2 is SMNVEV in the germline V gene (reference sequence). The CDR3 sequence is CASSPGDFGHNEQFF. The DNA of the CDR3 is TGTGCCAGCAGCCCGGGGGACTTCGGTCACAATGAGCAGTTCTTC.

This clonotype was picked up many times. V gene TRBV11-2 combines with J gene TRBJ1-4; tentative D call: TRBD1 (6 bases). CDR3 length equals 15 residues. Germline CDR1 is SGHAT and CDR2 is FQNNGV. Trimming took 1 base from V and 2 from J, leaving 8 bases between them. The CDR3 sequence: CASSLVGGTNEKLFF. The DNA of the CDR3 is TGTGCCAGCAGCTTAGTAGGGGGTACTAATGAAAAACTGTTTTTT.

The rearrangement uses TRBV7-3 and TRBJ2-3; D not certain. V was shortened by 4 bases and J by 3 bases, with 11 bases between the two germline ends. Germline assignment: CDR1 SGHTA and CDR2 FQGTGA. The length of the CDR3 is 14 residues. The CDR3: CASSSVGGTDTQYF. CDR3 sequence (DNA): TGTGCCAGCAGCTCCGTCGGTGGTACAGATACGCAGTATTTT.

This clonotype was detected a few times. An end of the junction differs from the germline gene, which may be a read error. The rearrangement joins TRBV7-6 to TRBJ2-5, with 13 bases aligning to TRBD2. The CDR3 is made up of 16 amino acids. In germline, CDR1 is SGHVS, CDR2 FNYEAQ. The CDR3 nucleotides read TGTGCTAGCAGCCAAGGGGGGGGACTAGCGGGGACCGCCCAGTACTTC. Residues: CASSQGGGLAGTAQYF.

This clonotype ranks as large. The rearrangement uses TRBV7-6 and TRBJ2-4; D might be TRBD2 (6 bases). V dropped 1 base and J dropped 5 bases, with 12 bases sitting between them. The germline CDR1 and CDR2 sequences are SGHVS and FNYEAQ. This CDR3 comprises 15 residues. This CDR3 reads CASSLEAGWENIQYF. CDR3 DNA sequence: TGTGCCAGCAGCTTAGAGGCGGGATGGGAAAACATTCAGTACTTC.

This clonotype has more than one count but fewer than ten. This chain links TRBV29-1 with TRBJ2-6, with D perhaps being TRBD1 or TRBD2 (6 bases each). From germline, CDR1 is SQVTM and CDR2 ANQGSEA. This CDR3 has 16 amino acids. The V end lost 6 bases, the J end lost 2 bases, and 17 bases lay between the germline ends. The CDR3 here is CSVNRLGGPGANVLTF. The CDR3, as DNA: TGCAGCGTAAACAGACTAGGGGGACCTGGGGCCAACGTCCTGACTTTC.

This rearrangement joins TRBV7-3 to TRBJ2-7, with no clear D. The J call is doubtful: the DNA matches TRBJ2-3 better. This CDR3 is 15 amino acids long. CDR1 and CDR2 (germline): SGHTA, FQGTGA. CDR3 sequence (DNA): TGTGCCAGCAGCCCGTCTAGTTCCGCCCCAGATACGCAGTATTTT. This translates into CASSPSSSAPDTQYF.

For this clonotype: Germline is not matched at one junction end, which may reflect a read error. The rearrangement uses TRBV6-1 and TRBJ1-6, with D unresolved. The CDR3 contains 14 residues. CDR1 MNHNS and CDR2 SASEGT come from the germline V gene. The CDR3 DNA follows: TGTGACAGCAGTGAAGCGGGAGTTCTCTACGAGCAGTACTTT. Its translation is CDSSEAGVLYEQYF.

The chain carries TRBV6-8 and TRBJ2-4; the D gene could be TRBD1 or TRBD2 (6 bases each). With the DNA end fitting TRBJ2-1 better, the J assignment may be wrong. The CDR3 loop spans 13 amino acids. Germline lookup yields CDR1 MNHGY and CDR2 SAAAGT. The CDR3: CASSAMRGAEQFF. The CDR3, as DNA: TGTGCCAGCAGTGCCATGAGGGGGGCTGAGCAGTTCTTC.

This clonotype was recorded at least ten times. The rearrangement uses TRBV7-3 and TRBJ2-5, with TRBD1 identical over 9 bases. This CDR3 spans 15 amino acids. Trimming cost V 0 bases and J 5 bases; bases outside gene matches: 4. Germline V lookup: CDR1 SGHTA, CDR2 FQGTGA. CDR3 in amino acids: CASSLTGQGYETQYF. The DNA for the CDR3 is TGTGCCAGCAGCTTAACCGGACAGGGGTATGAGACCCAGTACTTC.